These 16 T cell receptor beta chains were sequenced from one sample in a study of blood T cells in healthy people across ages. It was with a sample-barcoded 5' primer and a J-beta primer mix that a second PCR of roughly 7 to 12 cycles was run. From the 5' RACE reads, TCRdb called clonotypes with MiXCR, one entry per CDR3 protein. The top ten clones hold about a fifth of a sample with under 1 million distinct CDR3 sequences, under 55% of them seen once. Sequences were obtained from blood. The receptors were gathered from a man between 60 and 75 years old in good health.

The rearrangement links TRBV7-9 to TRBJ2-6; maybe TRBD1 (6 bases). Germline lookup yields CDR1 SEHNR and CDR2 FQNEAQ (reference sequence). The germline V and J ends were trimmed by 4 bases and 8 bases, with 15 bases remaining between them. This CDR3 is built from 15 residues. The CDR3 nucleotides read TGTGCCAGCAGCTGGAAGGGGGATGGTACCAACGTCCTGACTTTC. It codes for CASSWKGDGTNVLTF.

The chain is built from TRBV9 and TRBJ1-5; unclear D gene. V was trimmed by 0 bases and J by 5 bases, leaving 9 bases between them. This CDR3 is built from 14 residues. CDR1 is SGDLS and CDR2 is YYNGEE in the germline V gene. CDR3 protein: CASSVGPADQPQHF. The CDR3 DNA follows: TGTGCCAGCAGCGTAGGTCCGGCTGATCAGCCCCAGCATTTT. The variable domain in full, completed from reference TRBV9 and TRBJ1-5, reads DSGVTQTPKHLITATGQRVTLRCSPRSGDLSVYWYQQSLDQGLQFLIQYYNGEERAKGNILERFSAQQFPDLHSELNLSSLELGDSALYFCASSVGPADQPQHFGDGTRLSIL.

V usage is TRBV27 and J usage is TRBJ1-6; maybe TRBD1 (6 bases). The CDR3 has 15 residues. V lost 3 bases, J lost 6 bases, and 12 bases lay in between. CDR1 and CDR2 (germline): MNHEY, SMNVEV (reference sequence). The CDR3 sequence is CASSFVGRGNSPLHF. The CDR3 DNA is TGTGCCAGCAGTTTTGTGGGCAGGGGTAATTCACCCCTCCACTTT.

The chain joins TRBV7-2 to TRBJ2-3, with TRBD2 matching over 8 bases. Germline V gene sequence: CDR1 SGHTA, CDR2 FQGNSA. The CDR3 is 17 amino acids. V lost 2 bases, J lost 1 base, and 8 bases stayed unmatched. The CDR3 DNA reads TGTGCCAGCAGCTTACCTGCTAGCGGGCCACGCACAGATACGCAGTATTTT. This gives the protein CASSLPASGPRTDTQYF.

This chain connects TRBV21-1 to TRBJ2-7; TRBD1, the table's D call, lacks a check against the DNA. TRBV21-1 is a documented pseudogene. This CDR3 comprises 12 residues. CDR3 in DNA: TGTGCCACCCACGGACAGCGCTACGAGCAGTACTTC. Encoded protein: CATHGQRYEQYF.

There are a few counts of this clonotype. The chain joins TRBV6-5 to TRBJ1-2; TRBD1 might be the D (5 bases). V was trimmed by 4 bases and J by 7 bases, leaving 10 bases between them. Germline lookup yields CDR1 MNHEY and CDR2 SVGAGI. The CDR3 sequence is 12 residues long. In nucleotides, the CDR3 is TGTGCCAGCAGTTCATGGACACGTGGCTACACCTTC. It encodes CASSSWTRGYTF.

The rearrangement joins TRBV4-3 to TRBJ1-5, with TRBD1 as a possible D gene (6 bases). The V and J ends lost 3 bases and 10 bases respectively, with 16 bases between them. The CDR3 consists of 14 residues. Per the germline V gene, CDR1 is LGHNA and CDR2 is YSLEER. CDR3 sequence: CASSHDYQGRPQHF. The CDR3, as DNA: TGCGCCAGCAGCCATGATTATCAGGGGAGACCCCAGCATTTT.

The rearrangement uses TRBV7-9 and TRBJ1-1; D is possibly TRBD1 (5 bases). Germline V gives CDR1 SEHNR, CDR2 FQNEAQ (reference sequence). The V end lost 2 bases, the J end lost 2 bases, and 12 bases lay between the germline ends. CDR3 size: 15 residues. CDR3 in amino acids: CASSLLAQGNTEAFF. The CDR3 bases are TGTGCCAGCAGCTTATTGGCCCAGGGAAACACTGAAGCTTTCTTT.

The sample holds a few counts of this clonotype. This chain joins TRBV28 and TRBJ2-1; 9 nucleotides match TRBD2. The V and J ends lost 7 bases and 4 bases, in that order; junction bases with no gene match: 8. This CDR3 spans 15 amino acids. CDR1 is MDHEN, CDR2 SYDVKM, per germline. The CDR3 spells CASTRGLAVYNEQFF. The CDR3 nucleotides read TGTGCCAGCACCCGGGGACTAGCAGTTTACAATGAGCAGTTCTTC.

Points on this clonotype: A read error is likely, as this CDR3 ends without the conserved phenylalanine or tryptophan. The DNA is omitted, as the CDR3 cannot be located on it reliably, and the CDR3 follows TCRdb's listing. The CDR3: CASSMTAGGFV. The V call is TRBV19, the J call TRBJ2-1; the D call of TRBD1 is as the table states it, not checked on the DNA. Including both end residues, the CDR3 is 11 amino acids long. The germline V gene encodes CDR1 LNHDA and CDR2 SQIVND (reference sequence).

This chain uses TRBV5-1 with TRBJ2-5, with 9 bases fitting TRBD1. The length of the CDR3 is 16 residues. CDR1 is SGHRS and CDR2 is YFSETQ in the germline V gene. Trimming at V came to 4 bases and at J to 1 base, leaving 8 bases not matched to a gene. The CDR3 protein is CASSGLTGGRQETQYF. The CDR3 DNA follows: TGCGCCAGCAGCGGATTGACAGGGGGTCGCCAAGAGACCCAGTACTTC.

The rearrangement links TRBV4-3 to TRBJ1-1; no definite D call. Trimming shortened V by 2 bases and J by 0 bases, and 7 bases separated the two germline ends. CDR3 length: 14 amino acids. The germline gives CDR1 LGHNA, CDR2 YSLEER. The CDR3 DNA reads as TGCGCCAGCAGCCAAAGTCAAATGAACACTGAAGCTTTCTTT. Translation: CASSQSQMNTEAFF.

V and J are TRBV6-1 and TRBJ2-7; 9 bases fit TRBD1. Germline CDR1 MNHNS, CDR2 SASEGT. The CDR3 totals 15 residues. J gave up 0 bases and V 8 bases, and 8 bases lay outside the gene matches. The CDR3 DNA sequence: TGTGCCAGCCTCACCGGGACAGGGAACTCCTACGAGCAGTACTTC. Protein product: CASLTGTGNSYEQYF.

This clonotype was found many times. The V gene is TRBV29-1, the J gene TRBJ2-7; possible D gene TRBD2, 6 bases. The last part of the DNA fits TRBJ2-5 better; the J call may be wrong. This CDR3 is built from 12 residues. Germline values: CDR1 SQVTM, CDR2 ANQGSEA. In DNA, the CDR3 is TGCAGCGTCCTCGGGGACGGGGGGACCCAGTACTTC. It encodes CSVLGDGGTQYF.

CDR3 nucleotides: TGCGCCAGCAGCTTGGTAGCGTCCCCCTCTGGGGCCAACGTCCTGACTTTC. It codes for CASSLVASPSGANVLTF. The chain recombines TRBV5-1 with TRBJ2-6, with a tentative D call TRBD2 (5 bases). The CDR3 is 17 amino acids. Trimming cost V 0 bases and J 0 bases, with 10 bases left between them. Germline V gene lookup returns CDR1 SGHRS and CDR2 YFSETQ.

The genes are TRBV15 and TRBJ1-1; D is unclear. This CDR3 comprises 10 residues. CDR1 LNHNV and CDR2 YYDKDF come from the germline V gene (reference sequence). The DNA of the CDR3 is TGTGAGCGGCCGAACACTGAAGCTTTCTTT. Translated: CERPNTEAFF.